A single sample is the source of the 8 T cell receptor beta chains below, sequenced in a study of T cell changes during pregnancy in multiple sclerosis. Sequencing used immunoSEQ multiplex PCR; TCRdb keeps in-frame clones, though not all of them. This repertoire shows under 70,000 clones, approximately 92% found once; its top ten account for around 2%. The sample here was peripheral blood, taken in the third trimester of pregnancy. The receptor set was obtained from a female donor in good health, enrolled as a control in a pregnancy study.

CDR3 protein: CASSSRVGVGYTF. In nucleotides, the CDR3 is TGTGCCAGCAGCTCCCGAGTAGGGGTTGGCTACACCTTC. The chain is built from TRBV7-2 and TRBJ1-2; D is possibly TRBD1 (5 bases). CDR3 length: 13 amino acids. Germline-derived CDR1 and CDR2 are SGHTA and FQGNSA. The germline V and J ends were trimmed by 4 bases and 7 bases, with 13 bases remaining between them.

This chain joins TRBV6-5 and TRBJ2-7; 9 positions match TRBD1. Looked up from germline, CDR1 is MNHEY and CDR2 is SVGAGI. There are 16 residues in the CDR3. With V trimmed by 2 bases and J by 3 bases, 8 bases remained unmatched. DNA for the CDR3: TGTGCCAGCAGTTACACCGGGACAGGGTACCTCTACGAGCAGTACTTC. Its translation: CASSYTGTGYLYEQYF.

This clone has a single count. V and J are TRBV6-5 and TRBJ2-7, with TRBD1 identical over 8 bases. V trimming: 5 bases; J trimming: 2 bases; junction bases outside the gene matches: 8. This CDR3 spans 15 amino acids. CDR1 and CDR2 from the germline V gene are MNHEY and SVGAGI. The CDR3 DNA reads TGTGCCAGCAGTAGAAACCGGGACAGGACCTACGAGCAGTACTTC. Amino acid sequence: CASSRNRDRTYEQYF.

This clone was detected only once. The chain links TRBV5-4 to TRBJ1-2; TRBD1 is a possible D gene (5 bases). The CDR3 length is 14 residues. V lost 1 base to trimming and J lost 3 bases, with 10 bases between them. In germline, CDR1 is SGHNT, CDR2 YYREEE (reference sequence). CDR3 sequence reads: CASSLTTGDYGYTF. In DNA, the CDR3 is TGTGCCAGCAGCTTGACCACGGGGGACTATGGCTACACCTTC.

The chain recombines TRBV9 with TRBJ2-4, with D possibly matching TRBD2 (7 bases). The CDR3 totals 15 residues. V was cut by 4 bases and J by 9 bases, with 20 bases left in between. Germline CDR1 is SGDLS and CDR2 is YYNGEE. CDR3 nucleotides: TGTGCCAGCAGCCCCCTCGGGGGGCCCCGAGCCATTCAGTACTTC. Amino acid sequence: CASSPLGGPRAIQYF.

The gene calls are TRBV11-2 and TRBJ2-5; tentative D call: TRBD2 (6 bases). The CDR3 is 14 amino acids. Germline V gene sequence: CDR1 SGHAT, CDR2 FQNNGV. Trimming pared 2 bases from V and 4 bases from J, leaving 11 bases between. The CDR3: CASSLQTSSETQYF. CDR3 DNA: TGTGCCAGCAGCTTACAGACTAGTTCAGAGACCCAGTACTTC.

This chain connects TRBV10-1 to TRBJ2-7; perhaps TRBD1 as D (6 bases). CDR1 is WNHNN and CDR2 is SYGVQD in the germline V gene (reference sequence). V was cut by 3 bases and J by 4 bases, with 13 bases left in between. This CDR3 comprises 14 residues. The CDR3 sequence is CASSDGTIEYEQYF. In nucleotides, the CDR3 is TGCGCCAGCAGTGATGGGACAATTGAGTACGAGCAGTACTTC.

This clone was recorded once. The chain's CDR3 is CASNRQGRTDNTEAFF. CDR3 bases: TGTGCCAGTAACCGACAGGGGAGGACGGATAACACTGAAGCTTTCTTT. This chain uses TRBV19 with TRBJ1-1, with 8 bases aligning to TRBD1. J was trimmed by 2 bases and V by 7 bases; bases with no gene match: 12. The CDR3 covers 16 residues. Germline V gives CDR1 LNHDA, CDR2 SQIVND (reference sequence).